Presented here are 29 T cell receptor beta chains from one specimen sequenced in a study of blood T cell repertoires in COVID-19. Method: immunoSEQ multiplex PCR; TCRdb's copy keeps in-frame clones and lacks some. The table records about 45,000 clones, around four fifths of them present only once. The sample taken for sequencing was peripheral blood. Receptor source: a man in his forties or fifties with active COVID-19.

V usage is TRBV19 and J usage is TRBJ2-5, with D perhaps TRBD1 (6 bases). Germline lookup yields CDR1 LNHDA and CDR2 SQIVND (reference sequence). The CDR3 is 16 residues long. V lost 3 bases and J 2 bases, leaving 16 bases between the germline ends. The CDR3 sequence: CASSILGQTVQETQYF. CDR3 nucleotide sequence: TGTGCCAGTAGTATCCTTGGACAGACAGTTCAAGAGACCCAGTACTTC.

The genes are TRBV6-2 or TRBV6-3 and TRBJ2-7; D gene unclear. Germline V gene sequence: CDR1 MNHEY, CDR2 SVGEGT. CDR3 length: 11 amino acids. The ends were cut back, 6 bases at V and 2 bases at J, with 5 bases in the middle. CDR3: CASSPAYEQYF. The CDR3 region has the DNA TGTGCCAGCAGCCCCGCCTACGAGCAGTACTTC.

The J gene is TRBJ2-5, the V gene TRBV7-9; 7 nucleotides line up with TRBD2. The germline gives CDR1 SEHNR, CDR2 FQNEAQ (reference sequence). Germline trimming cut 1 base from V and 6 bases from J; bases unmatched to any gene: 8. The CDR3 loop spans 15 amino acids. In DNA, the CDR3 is TGTGCCAGCAGCTTAGAGCGGGGCCCGGCAAAGACCCAGTACTTC. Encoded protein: CASSLERGPAKTQYF. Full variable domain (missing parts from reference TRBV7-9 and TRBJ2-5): DTGVSQNPRHKITKRGQNVTFRCDPISEHNRLYWYRQTLGQGPEFLTYFQNEAQLEKSRLLSDRFSAERPKGSFSTLEIQRTEQGDSAMYLCASSLERGPAKTQYFGPGTRLLVL.

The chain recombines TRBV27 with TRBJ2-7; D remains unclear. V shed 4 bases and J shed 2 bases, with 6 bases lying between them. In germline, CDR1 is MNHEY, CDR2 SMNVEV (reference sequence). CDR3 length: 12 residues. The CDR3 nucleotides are TGTGCCAGCAGTTCCCATCCCTACGAGCAGTACTTC. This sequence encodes CASSSHPYEQYF.

DNA of the CDR3: TGTGCCAGCAGCTCCCCTGGGCAGGGGGTTAGTTCCGAGCAGTACTTC. Translation gives CASSSPGQGVSSEQYF. The chain employs TRBV7-9 and TRBJ2-7; 7 nucleotides line up with TRBD1. V dropped 4 bases and J dropped 6; count of bases not matched to a gene: 15. Germline V CDR1 and CDR2: SEHNR, FQNEAQ (reference sequence). This CDR3 contains 16 residues.

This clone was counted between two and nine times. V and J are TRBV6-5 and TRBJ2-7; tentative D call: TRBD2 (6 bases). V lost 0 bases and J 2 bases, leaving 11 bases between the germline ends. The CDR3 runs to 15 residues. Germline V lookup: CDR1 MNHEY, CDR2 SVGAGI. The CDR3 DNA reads TGTGCCAGCAGTTACTCGTCGCGGGGAACCTACGAGCAGTACTTC. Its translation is CASSYSSRGTYEQYF.

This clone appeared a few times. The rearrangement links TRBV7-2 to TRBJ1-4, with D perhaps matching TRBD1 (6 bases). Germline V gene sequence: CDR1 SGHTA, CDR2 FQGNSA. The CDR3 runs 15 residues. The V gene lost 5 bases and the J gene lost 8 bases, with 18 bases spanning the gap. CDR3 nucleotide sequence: TGTGCCAGCAGCCCACAGGGTTCCAATCGGGAAAAACTGTTTTTT. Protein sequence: CASSPQGSNREKLFF.

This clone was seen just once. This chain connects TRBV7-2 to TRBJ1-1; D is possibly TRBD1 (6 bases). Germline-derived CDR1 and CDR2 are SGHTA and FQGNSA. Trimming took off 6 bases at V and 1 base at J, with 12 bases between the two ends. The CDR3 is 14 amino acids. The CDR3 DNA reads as TGTGCCAGCAGTCCTCGACAGGCGAACACTGAAGCTTTCTTT. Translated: CASSPRQANTEAFF.

The CDR3 region is CASSLGSLGQVPGYTF. CDR3 nucleotide sequence: TGTGCCAGCAGCTTGGGGTCTTTGGGACAGGTACCTGGCTACACCTTC. This chain joins TRBV5-4 and TRBJ1-2; 8 bases fit TRBD1. V shed 0 bases, J shed 7 bases, and the junction held 11 bases outside the gene matches. The CDR3 has 16 amino acids. Germline V gives CDR1 SGHNT, CDR2 YYREEE (reference sequence).

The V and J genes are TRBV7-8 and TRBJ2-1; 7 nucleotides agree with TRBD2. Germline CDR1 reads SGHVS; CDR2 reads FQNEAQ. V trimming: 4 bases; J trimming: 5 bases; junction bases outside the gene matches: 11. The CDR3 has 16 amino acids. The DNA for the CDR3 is TGTGCCAGCAGCTCGGAGGGGCGGGGGACTCACAATGAGCAGTTCTTC. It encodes CASSSEGRGTHNEQFF.

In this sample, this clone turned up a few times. Here the CDR3 DNA reads TGTGCCAGCAGCAAGGGGGGGGGTTTGGAAGCTTTCTTT. It yields the protein CASSKGGGLEAFF. The chain is built from TRBV5-4 and TRBJ1-1; weak D call: TRBD1 (6 bases). V was trimmed by 4 bases and J by 8 bases, leaving 15 bases between them. This CDR3 is 13 amino acids long. The germline V gene encodes CDR1 SGHNT and CDR2 YYREEE (reference sequence).

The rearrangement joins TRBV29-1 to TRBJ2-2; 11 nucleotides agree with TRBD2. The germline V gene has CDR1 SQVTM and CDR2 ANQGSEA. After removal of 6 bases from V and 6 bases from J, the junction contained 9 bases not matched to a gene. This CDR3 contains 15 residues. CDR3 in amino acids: CSVSSGGARAGELFF. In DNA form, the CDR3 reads TGCAGCGTCAGTAGCGGGGGGGCCAGGGCCGGGGAGCTGTTTTTT.

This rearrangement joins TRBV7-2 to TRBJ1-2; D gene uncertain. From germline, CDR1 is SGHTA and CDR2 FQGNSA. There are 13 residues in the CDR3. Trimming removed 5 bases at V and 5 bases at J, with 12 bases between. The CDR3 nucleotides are TGTGCCAGCAGCGGAGACGGGAGGTATGGCTACACCTTC. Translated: CASSGDGRYGYTF. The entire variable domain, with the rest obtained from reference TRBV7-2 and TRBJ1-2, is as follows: GAGVSQSPSNKVTEKGKDVELRCDPISGHTALYWYRQSLGQGLEFLIYFQGNSAPDKSGLPSDRFSAERTGGSVSTLTIQRTQQEDSAVYLCASSGDGRYGYTFGSGTRLTVV.

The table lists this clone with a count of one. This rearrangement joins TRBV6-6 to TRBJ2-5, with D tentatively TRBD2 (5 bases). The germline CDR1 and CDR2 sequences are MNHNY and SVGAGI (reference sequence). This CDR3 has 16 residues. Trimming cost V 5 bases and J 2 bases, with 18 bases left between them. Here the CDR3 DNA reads TGTGCCAGCAGTCAAACTAGATACGACCGACAAGAGACCCAGTACTTC. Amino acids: CASSQTRYDRQETQYF.

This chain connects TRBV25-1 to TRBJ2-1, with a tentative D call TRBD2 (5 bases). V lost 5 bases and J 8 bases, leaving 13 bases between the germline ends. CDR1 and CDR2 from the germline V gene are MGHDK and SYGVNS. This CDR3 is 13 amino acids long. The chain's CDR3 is CASSRHGGHEQFF. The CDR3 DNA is TGTGCCAGCAGTCGACACGGAGGCCATGAGCAGTTCTTC.

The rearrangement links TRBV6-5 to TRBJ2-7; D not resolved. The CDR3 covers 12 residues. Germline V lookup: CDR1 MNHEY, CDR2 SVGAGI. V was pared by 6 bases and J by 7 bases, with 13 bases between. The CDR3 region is CASSYSAGEQYF. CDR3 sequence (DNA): TGTGCCAGCAGCTACAGCGCCGGGGAGCAGTACTTC.

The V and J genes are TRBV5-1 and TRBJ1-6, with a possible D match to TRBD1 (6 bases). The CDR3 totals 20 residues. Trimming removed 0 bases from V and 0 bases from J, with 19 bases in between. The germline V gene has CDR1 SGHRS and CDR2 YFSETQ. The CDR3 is CASSLGQATTMSSYNSPLHF. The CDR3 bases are TGCGCCAGCAGCTTGGGACAGGCAACGACAATGAGCTCCTATAATTCACCCCTCCACTTT.

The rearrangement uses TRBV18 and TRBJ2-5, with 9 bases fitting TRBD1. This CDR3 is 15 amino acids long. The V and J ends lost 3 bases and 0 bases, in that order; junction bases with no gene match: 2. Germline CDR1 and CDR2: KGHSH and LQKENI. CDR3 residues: CASSPDRGNQETQYF. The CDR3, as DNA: TGTGCCAGCTCACCGGACAGGGGTAACCAAGAGACCCAGTACTTC.

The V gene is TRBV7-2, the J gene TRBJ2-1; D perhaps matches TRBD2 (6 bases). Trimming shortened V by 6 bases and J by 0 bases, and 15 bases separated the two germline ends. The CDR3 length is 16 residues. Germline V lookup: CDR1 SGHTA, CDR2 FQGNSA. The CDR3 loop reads CASRNSAGSSYNEQFF. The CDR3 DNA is TGTGCCAGCAGAAATAGTGCGGGGAGCTCCTACAATGAGCAGTTCTTC.

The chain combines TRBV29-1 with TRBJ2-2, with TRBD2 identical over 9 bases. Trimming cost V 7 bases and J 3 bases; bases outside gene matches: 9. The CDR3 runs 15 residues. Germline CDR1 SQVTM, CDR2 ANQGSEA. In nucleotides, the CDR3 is TGCAGCGCCGGAGGGGTAGCGGGAGACACCGGGGAGCTGTTTTTT. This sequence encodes CSAGGVAGDTGELFF.

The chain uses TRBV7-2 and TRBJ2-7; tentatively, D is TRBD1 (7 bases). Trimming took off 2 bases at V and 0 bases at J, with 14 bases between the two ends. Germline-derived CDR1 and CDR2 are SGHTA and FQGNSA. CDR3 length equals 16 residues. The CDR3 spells CASSLYAGQSSYEQYF. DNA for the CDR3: TGTGCCAGCAGCTTATATGCGGGACAGAGCTCCTACGAGCAGTACTTC.

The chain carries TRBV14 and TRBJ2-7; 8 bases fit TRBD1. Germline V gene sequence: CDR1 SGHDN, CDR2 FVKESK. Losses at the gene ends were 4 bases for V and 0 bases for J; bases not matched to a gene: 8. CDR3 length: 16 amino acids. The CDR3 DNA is TGTGCCAGCAGCCGAGGCGGGACAGGTTACTCCTACGAGCAGTACTTC. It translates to CASSRGGTGYSYEQYF.

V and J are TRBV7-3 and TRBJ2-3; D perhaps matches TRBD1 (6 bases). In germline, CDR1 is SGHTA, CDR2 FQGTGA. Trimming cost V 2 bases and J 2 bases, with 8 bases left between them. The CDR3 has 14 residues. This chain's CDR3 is CASSLRTVTDTQYF. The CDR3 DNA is TGTGCCAGCAGCTTACGGACAGTCACAGATACGCAGTATTTT.

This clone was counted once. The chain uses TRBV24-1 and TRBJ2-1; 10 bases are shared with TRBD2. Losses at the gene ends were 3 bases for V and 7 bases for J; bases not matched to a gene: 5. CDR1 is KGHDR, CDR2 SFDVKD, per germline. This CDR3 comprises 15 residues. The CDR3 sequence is CATSDSGRARNEQFF. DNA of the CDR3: TGTGCCACCAGTGATAGCGGGAGGGCCCGTAATGAGCAGTTCTTC.

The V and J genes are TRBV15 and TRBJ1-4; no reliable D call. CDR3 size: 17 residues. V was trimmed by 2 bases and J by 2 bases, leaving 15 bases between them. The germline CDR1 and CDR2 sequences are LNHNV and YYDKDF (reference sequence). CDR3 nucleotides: TGTGCCACCAGCAGACGGAGACCCTCTAAGACTAATGAAAAACTGTTTTTT. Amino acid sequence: CATSRRRPSKTNEKLFF.

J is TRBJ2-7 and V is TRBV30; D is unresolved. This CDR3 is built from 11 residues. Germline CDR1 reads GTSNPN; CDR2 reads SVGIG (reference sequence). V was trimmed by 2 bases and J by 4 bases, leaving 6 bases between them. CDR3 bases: TGTGCCTGGAGTTCCCAATACGAGCAGTACTTC. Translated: CAWSSQYEQYF.

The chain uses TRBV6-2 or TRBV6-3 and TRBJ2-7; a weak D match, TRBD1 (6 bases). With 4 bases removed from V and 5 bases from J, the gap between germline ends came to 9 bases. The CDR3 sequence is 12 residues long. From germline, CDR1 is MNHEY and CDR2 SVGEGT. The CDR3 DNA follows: TGTGCCAGCAGTTTCACAGGGAACGAGCAGTACTTC. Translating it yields CASSFTGNEQYF.

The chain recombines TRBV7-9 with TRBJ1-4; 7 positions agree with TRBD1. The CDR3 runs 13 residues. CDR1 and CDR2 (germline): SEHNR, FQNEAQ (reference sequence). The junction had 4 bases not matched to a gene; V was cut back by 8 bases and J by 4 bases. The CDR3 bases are TGTGCCAGCGTCGGGACAGATAATGAAAAACTGTTTTTT. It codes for CASVGTDNEKLFF.

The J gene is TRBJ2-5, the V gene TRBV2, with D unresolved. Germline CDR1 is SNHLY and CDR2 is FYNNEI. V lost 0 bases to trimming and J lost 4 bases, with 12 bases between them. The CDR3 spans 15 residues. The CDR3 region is CASSEAPGVIETQYF. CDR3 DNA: TGTGCCAGCAGTGAAGCGCCTGGAGTGATAGAGACCCAGTACTTC.